This T cell receptor (beta chain) was recovered during a study of control samples from healthy donors and cancer patients. The repertoire was sequenced with immunoSEQ multiplex PCR; TCRdb's copy has only in-frame clones and lacks some. In the table there are about 75,000 clones, 94% of which are singletons. Trimming left V 3 bases short and J 9 bases short, with 9 bases between. Germline CDR1 is SGHTA and CDR2 is FQGNSA. The CDR3 totals 12 residues. V and J are TRBV7-2 and TRBJ1-5; no clear D gene. The sequence was collected from a woman in her thirties or forties in good health. The sequenced material came from blood. Here the CDR3 reads CASSFLGGPQHF. The DNA for the CDR3 is TGTGCCAGCAGCTTTCTTGGTGGGCCCCAGCATTTT.